This TCR beta chain was captured by sequencing in a study of human T cells and chemical hapten exposure. Study findings and constraints: Positive correlation was observed between PT1 expanded TCR counts and patch test score. Relative to control repertoires, expanded TCRs gave rise to significantly more large CDR3 similarity clusters.

The time point was: patch test 2, 6 weeks after DPC sensitization. Described treatment: therapeutic diphenylcyclopropenone sensitization with weekly scalp DPC. Blood sampling preceded each patch test application. The library tagged each cDNA molecule with unique molecular identifiers. From the RACE reads, TCRdb called clonotypes with MiXCR, one entry per CDR3 protein. The sample records some 84,000 distinct CDR3 sequences, about 10% being singletons. This clonotype was seen only a few times. Its antigen is still unknown. The material was whole blood, obtained in connection with sensitization to the hapten diphenylcyclopropenone (DPC). This clonotype originated in a woman in her forties or fifties with alopecia areata. Some clones in this sample may be carry-over from other donors' samples.

In DNA form, the CDR3 reads TGCAGTGCTAGGCACCCTCAGGGAGTCCCGCCACACGAGCAGTACTTC. As protein: CSARHPQGVPPHEQYF. This chain links TRBV20-1 with TRBJ2-7; D assignment may be TRBD1 or TRBD2 (5 bases each). CDR1 is DFQATT and CDR2 is SNEGSKA in the germline V gene (reference sequence). The CDR3 has 16 amino acids. Trimming shortened V by 3 bases and J by 5 bases, and 23 bases separated the two germline ends.